The next 22 T cell receptor beta chains were all read from a single sample in a study of early T cells in non-severe SARS-CoV-2 infection. TCRdb processed the 5' RACE reads anew with MiXCR; each CDR3 protein has one entry. In the table there are roughly 70,000 distinct CDR3 sequences, 18% of which are singletons. The sample was whole blood, taken at baseline. Receptors were obtained from an adult who was a healthcare worker with PCR-confirmed SARS-CoV-2 infection or an uninfected control (not recorded which).

This clonotype occurred many times. The V call is TRBV7-2, the J call TRBJ2-5, with D perhaps matching TRBD2 (5 bases). This CDR3 spans 14 amino acids. The V end lost 4 bases, the J end lost 4 bases, and 13 bases lay between the germline ends. Germline V lookup: CDR1 SGHTA, CDR2 FQGNSA. This CDR3 reads CASSYQPGRETQYF. The DNA of the CDR3 is TGTGCCAGCAGCTATCAGCCGGGGAGAGAGACCCAGTACTTC.

This clonotype was counted between two and nine times. The CDR3 is CAAGRNRVYYEQFF. In nucleotides, the CDR3 is TGTGCCGCGGGCCGAAACAGGGTTTACTATGAGCAGTTCTTC. The chain carries TRBV6-2 or TRBV6-3 and TRBJ2-1; D may be TRBD1 (6 bases). V was pared by 11 bases and J by 8 bases, with 22 bases between. The CDR3 spans 14 residues. From germline, CDR1 is MNHEY and CDR2 SVGEGT.

J is TRBJ2-7 and V is TRBV12-3 or TRBV12-4, with a tentative D call TRBD2 (5 bases). There are 12 residues in the CDR3. Trimming took off 5 bases at V and 6 bases at J, with 11 bases between the two ends. The CDR3 DNA follows: TGTGCCAGCAGTCACACTAGGAGCGAGCAGTACTTC. This encodes CASSHTRSEQYF.

The chain couples TRBV20-1 to TRBJ1-2; 7 bases align to TRBD1. The V and J ends lost 6 bases and 8 bases, in that order; junction bases with no gene match: 9. The CDR3 extends over 12 amino acids. Germline-derived CDR1 and CDR2 are DFQATT and SNEGSKA (reference sequence). The CDR3 DNA reads TGCAGTGCCTTCAGACAGGGCCGGGGCTACACCTTC. This encodes CSAFRQGRGYTF.

The V call is TRBV20-1, the J call TRBJ2-2; no definite D call. Germline-derived CDR1 and CDR2 are DFQATT and SNEGSKA (reference sequence). The CDR3 is 15 residues long. V was clipped by 3 bases and J by 4 bases, with 15 bases between them. The CDR3 loop is CSASPPRQRTGELFF. DNA of the CDR3: TGCAGTGCTAGCCCCCCGCGACAACGCACCGGGGAGCTGTTTTTT.

This clonotype was detected a few times. The V gene is TRBV6-5, the J gene TRBJ2-1, with D possibly being TRBD1 or TRBD2 (5 bases each). The CDR3 is 16 amino acids. CDR1 and CDR2 (germline): MNHEY, SVGAGI. Trimming removed 6 bases at V and 1 base at J, with 16 bases between. For the CDR3, the DNA is TGTGCCAGCAGCCGAGACGGGACCCTGTCCTACAATGAGCAGTTCTTC. As protein: CASSRDGTLSYNEQFF.

This clonotype has more than one count but fewer than ten. The rearrangement links TRBV7-2 to TRBJ1-2; no clear D. There are 12 residues in the CDR3. V was cut by 1 base and J by 5 bases, with 5 bases left in between. In germline, CDR1 is SGHTA, CDR2 FQGNSA. This CDR3 reads CASSLVGYGYTF. The CDR3 region has the DNA TGTGCCAGCAGCTTAGTGGGTTATGGCTACACCTTC.

The chain combines TRBV7-9 with TRBJ1-2; perhaps TRBD1 as D (6 bases). Germline V gene sequence: CDR1 SEHNR, CDR2 FQNEAQ (reference sequence). Trimming cost V 1 base and J 7 bases, with 13 bases left between them. The CDR3 loop spans 14 amino acids. The CDR3 here is CASSLGTNRVGYTF. The DNA of the CDR3 is TGTGCCAGCAGCTTAGGAACCAACAGGGTTGGCTACACCTTC.

This clonotype turned up a few times. The chain couples TRBV5-4 to TRBJ1-1, with D perhaps matching TRBD1 (5 bases). Trimming shortened V by 3 bases and J by 4 bases, and 19 bases separated the two germline ends. CDR1 is SGHNT and CDR2 is YYREEE in the germline V gene (reference sequence). CDR3 length: 16 residues. The CDR3 bases are TGTGCCAGCAGCTCCCAAACAGGTTCACTCGGCACTGAAGCTTTCTTT. Translating gives CASSSQTGSLGTEAFF.

This clonotype was recorded a few times. This chain joins TRBV28 and TRBJ2-5; maybe TRBD1 (6 bases). This CDR3 region has 14 residues. Germline V gene lookup returns CDR1 MDHEN and CDR2 SYDVKM. Trimming shortened V by 6 bases and J by 5 bases, and 16 bases separated the two germline ends. The CDR3 sequence is CASRVGHPRETQYF. The CDR3, as DNA: TGTGCCAGCAGAGTGGGACATCCTCGGGAGACCCAGTACTTC.

This clonotype has a handful of counts. This sequence joins TRBV7-2 and TRBJ2-3; 10 nucleotides align to TRBD2. The germline V gene has CDR1 SGHTA and CDR2 FQGNSA. This CDR3 has 14 residues. Unmatched junction bases numbered 2, after V lost 5 bases and J lost 3 bases. CDR3 residues: CASSLSGRTDTQYF. DNA for the CDR3: TGTGCCAGCAGCCTTAGCGGGAGGACAGATACGCAGTATTTT.

The chain combines TRBV28 with TRBJ1-6, with D possibly TRBD1 on 5 matching bases. The CDR3 has 15 residues. Trimming stripped 7 bases from V and 7 bases from J, with 17 bases between. Germline V gives CDR1 MDHEN, CDR2 SYDVKM. The CDR3 DNA reads as TGTGCCAGCACCGATCCCGGGACGGACAATTCACCCCTCCACTTT. Protein product: CASTDPGTDNSPLHF.

This clonotype has more than one count but fewer than ten. V gene TRBV7-8 combines with J gene TRBJ2-3, with TRBD2 as a possible D gene (5 bases). The CDR3 sequence is 16 residues long. CDR1 and CDR2 from the germline V gene are SGHVS and FQNEAQ. V shed 3 bases and J shed 2 bases, with 15 bases lying between them. The CDR3 protein is CASSFGGFSSTDTQYF. CDR3 nucleotide sequence: TGTGCCAGCAGCTTTGGAGGATTCTCCTCCACAGATACGCAGTATTTT.

This clonotype was observed a handful of times. This chain uses TRBV6-1 with TRBJ2-3; TRBD2 matches 12 bases. Germline loops: CDR1 MNHNS, CDR2 SASEGT. The CDR3 loop spans 15 amino acids. After removal of 7 bases from V and 5 bases from J, the junction contained 7 bases not matched to a gene. CDR3 sequence: CASKRWTSGIDTQYF. The CDR3 DNA reads as TGTGCCAGCAAAAGGTGGACTAGCGGGATAGATACGCAGTATTTT.

This clonotype was detected a few times. The rearrangement links TRBV6-2 or TRBV6-3 to TRBJ2-7; D could derive from TRBD1 or TRBD2 (5 bases each). The CDR3 length is 15 residues. CDR1 and CDR2 (germline): MNHEY, SVGEGT. The germline V and J ends were trimmed by 5 bases and 0 bases, with 14 bases remaining between them. CDR3 protein: CASSQRGTLSYEQYF. In DNA, the CDR3 is TGTGCCAGCAGTCAACGAGGGACCCTCTCCTACGAGCAGTACTTC.

This clonotype has ten or more counts. The J gene is TRBJ2-7, the V gene TRBV6-1; D call uncertain. There are 12 residues in the CDR3. Germline CDR1 and CDR2: MNHNS and SASEGT. V was shortened by 0 bases and J by 5 bases, with 5 bases between the two germline ends. The chain's CDR3 is CASSEARDEQYF. The CDR3 nucleotides are TGTGCCAGCAGTGAAGCGCGAGACGAGCAGTACTTC.

This clonotype has a count of ten or more. V and J are TRBV6-2 or TRBV6-3 and TRBJ2-5; no definite D call. The V gene's germline CDR1 is MNHEY and CDR2 SVGEGT. Trimming stripped 0 bases from V and 4 bases from J, with 0 bases between. CDR3 length: 11 amino acids. CDR3 coding DNA: TGTGCCAGCAGTTACTCAGAGACCCAGTACTTC. Encoded protein: CASSYSETQYF.

This clonotype was counted between two and nine times. V is TRBV29-1 and J is TRBJ2-3, with 9 bases identical to TRBD2. This CDR3 spans 12 amino acids. CDR1 and CDR2 (germline): SQVTM, ANQGSEA. V dropped 7 bases and J dropped 4; count of bases not matched to a gene: 3. CDR3 sequence reads: CSGSGGPDTQYF. CDR3 nucleotides: TGCAGCGGTAGCGGGGGACCAGATACGCAGTATTTT.

This chain links TRBV11-2 with TRBJ2-7, with D possibly being TRBD2 (5 bases). Germline lookup yields CDR1 SGHAT and CDR2 FQNNGV. The CDR3 has 11 amino acids. Trimming pared 6 bases from V and 4 bases from J, leaving 7 bases between. In DNA form, the CDR3 reads TGTGCCAGCAGAGGGAGATACGAGCAGTACTTC. This codes for CASRGRYEQYF.

V is TRBV12-3 or TRBV12-4 and J is TRBJ2-1, with no clear D. V lost 3 bases and J 3 bases, leaving 12 bases between the germline ends. The CDR3 extends over 15 amino acids. CDR3 bases: TGTGCCAGCAGTTTTTCGCACCTACTCTACAATGAGCAGTTCTTC. Residues: CASSFSHLLYNEQFF.

The V and J genes are TRBV20-1 and TRBJ2-3, with 7 nucleotides matching TRBD2. The CDR3 contains 14 residues. The V gene's germline CDR1 is DFQATT and CDR2 SNEGSKA (reference sequence). The J segment lost 5 bases and the V segment lost 4 bases, leaving 9 bases of the junction unmatched. The CDR3, as DNA: TGCAGTGCTAAGGCTGCGGGAGCGGTAGATACGCAGTATTTT. Its protein is CSAKAAGAVDTQYF.

This clonotype has ten or more counts. The chain is built from TRBV7-9 and TRBJ1-2; D not resolved. Per the germline V gene, CDR1 is SEHNR and CDR2 is FQNEAQ (reference sequence). With 1 base removed from V and 8 bases from J, the gap between germline ends came to 8 bases. The CDR3 length is 12 residues. The CDR3 here is CASSLVAGGYTF. In DNA, the CDR3 is TGTGCCAGCAGCTTAGTCGCTGGGGGCTACACCTTC.